Listed below are T cell receptor beta chains from one sample, sequenced in a study of shared clonotypes between healthy human individuals. The repertoire was sequenced with immunoSEQ multiplex PCR; TCRdb's copy has only in-frame clones and lacks some. The repertoire holds 1.4 million or so clones, with roughly 98.5% as singletons. The specimen sequenced was naive CD4+ T cells sorted from blood. The origin of the receptors is a man aged 30-40 years in good health. Both conserved end residues are part of each CDR3. The order of the fields is J gene, V gene, CDR3 length, D gene, clone size, CDR3 DNA, CDR3 protein. D genes are given only for firm matches. Clone size is shown for a subset of rows, as once, few, many or a class of expanded clone.

j_gene: TRBJ1-5; v_gene: TRBV28; len: 16; d_gene: NA; abundance: NA; CDR3nt: TGTGCCAGCACGGCAATCAGGGGTTTAGGCAATCAGCCCCAGCATTTT; CDR3aa: CASTAIRGLGNQPQHF
j_gene: TRBJ2-7; v_gene: TRBV27; len: 15; d_gene: NA; abundance: NA; CDR3nt: TGTGCCAGCAGTTTTTCGTCACGTTTACCAGGGGAGCAGTACTTC; CDR3aa: CASSFSSRLPGEQYF
j_gene: TRBJ2-1; v_gene: TRBV9; len: 15; d_gene: TRBD2; abundance: NA; CDR3nt: TGTGCCAGCAGCGAACTAGCGGGAACCTACAATGAGCAGTTCTTC; CDR3aa: CASSELAGTYNEQFF
j_gene: TRBJ2-7; v_gene: TRBV4-1; len: 17; d_gene: TRBD2; abundance: NA; CDR3nt: TGCGCCAGCAGCCAAGATAGAGGAGGGACTAGCGGCTACGAGCAGTACTTC; CDR3aa: CASSQDRGGTSGYEQYF
j_gene: TRBJ2-5; v_gene: TRBV18; len: 14; d_gene: NA; abundance: NA; CDR3nt: TGTGCCAGCTCGTCGGGCACCCCCCAAGAGACCCAGTACTTC; CDR3aa: CASSSGTPQETQYF
j_gene: TRBJ2-1; v_gene: TRBV29-1; len: 14; d_gene: NA; abundance: NA; CDR3nt: TGCAGCGTTGAGAGTATCGCCGAATACAATGAGCAGTTCTTC; CDR3aa: CSVESIAEYNEQFF
j_gene: TRBJ1-5; v_gene: TRBV6-1; len: 12; d_gene: NA; abundance: NA; CDR3nt: TGTGCCAGCAGTATAGGCAATCAGCCCCAGCATTTT; CDR3aa: CASSIGNQPQHF
j_gene: TRBJ2-1; v_gene: TRBV19; len: 17; d_gene: NA; abundance: NA; CDR3nt: TGTGCCAGTAGTATAGTCCGGGGGCCTGGAACGTACAATGAGCAGTTCTTC; CDR3aa: CASSIVRGPGTYNEQFF
j_gene: TRBJ2-2; v_gene: TRBV5-1; len: 14; d_gene: NA; abundance: NA; CDR3nt: TGCGCCAGCAGCTTGCAGGGAGTTACCGGGGAGCTGTTTTTT; CDR3aa: CASSLQGVTGELFF
j_gene: TRBJ1-1; v_gene: TRBV30; len: 11; d_gene: NA; abundance: NA; CDR3nt: TGTGCCTGGAGTGGGGGACCTGAAGCTTTCTTT; CDR3aa: CAWSGGPEAFF
j_gene: TRBJ2-5; v_gene: TRBV29-1; len: 12; d_gene: NA; abundance: NA; CDR3nt: TGCAGCGTTGTCTCGGGTCAAGAGACCCAGTACTTC; CDR3aa: CSVVSGQETQYF
j_gene: TRBJ2-5; v_gene: TRBV5-4; len: 15; d_gene: TRBD2; abundance: once; CDR3nt: TGTGCCAGCAGTGAGACTAGCGGGAGGGAAGAGACCCAGTACTTC; CDR3aa: CASSETSGREETQYF
j_gene: TRBJ2-7; v_gene: TRBV2; len: 16; d_gene: TRBD2; abundance: NA; CDR3nt: TGTGCCAGCAGTGATCGGGGAGCGGGAGGGGTCTACGAGCAGTACTTC; CDR3aa: CASSDRGAGGVYEQYF
j_gene: TRBJ2-5; v_gene: TRBV5-1; len: 14; d_gene: TRBD1; abundance: NA; CDR3nt: TGCGCCAGCAGCCGTGGAACAGGGGAGACGACCCAGTACTTC; CDR3aa: CASSRGTGETTQYF
j_gene: TRBJ2-7; v_gene: TRBV5-4; len: 14; d_gene: NA; abundance: once; CDR3nt: TGTGCCAGCAGCGGGGGAGAGGGTCCCTACGAGCAGTACTTC; CDR3aa: CASSGGEGPYEQYF
j_gene: TRBJ2-7; v_gene: TRBV5-4; len: 12; d_gene: TRBD1; abundance: NA; CDR3nt: TGTGCCAGCAGCGAACAGGGGCGCGAGCAGTACTTC; CDR3aa: CASSEQGREQYF
j_gene: TRBJ1-2; v_gene: TRBV19; len: 15; d_gene: TRBD1; abundance: NA; CDR3nt: TGTGCCAGTAGTATCGGCACTGGGACAGGCTATGGCTACACCTTC; CDR3aa: CASSIGTGTGYGYTF
j_gene: TRBJ2-7; v_gene: TRBV7-9; len: 14; d_gene: NA; abundance: NA; CDR3nt: TGTGCCAGCAGCTTAGCAGGGCTCATCTACGAGCAGTACTTC; CDR3aa: CASSLAGLIYEQYF
j_gene: TRBJ1-4; v_gene: TRBV5-1; len: 14; d_gene: NA; abundance: NA; CDR3nt: TGCGCCAGCAGCCAGACGGCCGGGCCAGAAAAACTGTTTTTT; CDR3aa: CASSQTAGPEKLFF
j_gene: TRBJ1-5; v_gene: TRBV6-1; len: 13; d_gene: NA; abundance: NA; CDR3nt: TGTGCCAGCAGTGAAGCCGGGCACCAGCCCCAGCATTTT; CDR3aa: CASSEAGHQPQHF
j_gene: TRBJ1-5; v_gene: TRBV7-9; len: 15; d_gene: NA; abundance: once; CDR3nt: TGTGCCAGCAGCTTTACGGTGGGACCCAATCAGCCCCAGCATTTT; CDR3aa: CASSFTVGPNQPQHF
j_gene: TRBJ2-3; v_gene: TRBV27; len: 15; d_gene: NA; abundance: NA; CDR3nt: TGTGCCAGCAGTTTAATTCCCATTAGCACAGATACGCAGTATTTT; CDR3aa: CASSLIPISTDTQYF
j_gene: TRBJ2-7; v_gene: TRBV4-2; len: 14; d_gene: NA; abundance: NA; CDR3nt: TGTGCCAGCAGCCAAGACGTAAAGGGTTACGAGCAGTACTTC; CDR3aa: CASSQDVKGYEQYF
j_gene: TRBJ2-5; v_gene: TRBV5-1; len: 12; d_gene: NA; abundance: NA; CDR3nt: TGCGCCAGCAGCTTGGAAAACAAGGCCCAGTACTTC; CDR3aa: CASSLENKAQYF
j_gene: TRBJ2-2; v_gene: TRBV9; len: 15; d_gene: NA; abundance: NA; CDR3nt: TGTGCCAGCAGCGTAGCTGCCGGGGCAGGCGGGGAGCTGTTTTTT; CDR3aa: CASSVAAGAGGELFF
j_gene: TRBJ2-1; v_gene: TRBV29-1; len: 13; d_gene: TRBD2; abundance: NA; CDR3nt: TGCAGAATAAAGCGGGAGGGGGCTGGTGAGCAGTTCTTC; CDR3aa: CRIKREGAGEQFF
j_gene: TRBJ2-7; v_gene: TRBV27; len: 15; d_gene: NA; abundance: NA; CDR3nt: TGTGCCAGCAGTTTAATTCCCCAGCCCACCGTTGTGCAGTACTTC; CDR3aa: CASSLIPQPTVVQYF
j_gene: TRBJ2-7; v_gene: TRBV5-6; len: 14; d_gene: NA; abundance: NA; CDR3nt: TGTGCCAGCAGTTCACAGGGACCCTCCTACGAGCAGTACTTC; CDR3aa: CASSSQGPSYEQYF
j_gene: TRBJ1-1; v_gene: TRBV7-2; len: 14; d_gene: NA; abundance: NA; CDR3nt: TGTGCCAGCAGCTTATCACCGGGGAACACTGAAGCTTTCTTT; CDR3aa: CASSLSPGNTEAFF
j_gene: TRBJ2-3; v_gene: TRBV5-1; len: 19; d_gene: NA; abundance: NA; CDR3nt: TGCGCCAGCAGCTCGGGTCTAATGGGGGTGGCGTCTAGCACAGATACGCAGTATTTT; CDR3aa: CASSSGLMGVASSTDTQYF
j_gene: TRBJ2-7; v_gene: TRBV7-2; len: 12; d_gene: NA; abundance: NA; CDR3nt: TGTGCCAGCAGCCCCCATACCTACGAGCAGTACTTC; CDR3aa: CASSPHTYEQYF
j_gene: TRBJ2-3; v_gene: TRBV5-5; len: 16; d_gene: NA; abundance: NA; CDR3nt: TGTGCCAGCAGCGGTTGGGCGACAGCCCGGGTGGTTACGCAGTATTTT; CDR3aa: CASSGWATARVVTQYF
j_gene: TRBJ2-3; v_gene: TRBV5-1; len: 14; d_gene: NA; abundance: NA; CDR3nt: TGCGCCAGCAGCTTGGCGCAGGGGACAGATACGCAGTATTTT; CDR3aa: CASSLAQGTDTQYF
j_gene: TRBJ1-5; v_gene: TRBV27; len: 14; d_gene: NA; abundance: NA; CDR3nt: TGTGCCAGCAGTTTAACCTATAGCAATCAGCCCCAGCATTTT; CDR3aa: CASSLTYSNQPQHF
j_gene: TRBJ1-2; v_gene: TRBV2; len: 14; d_gene: TRBD1; abundance: NA; CDR3nt: TGTGCCAGCACTAATAGACAGGGGAGCTATGGCTACACCTTC; CDR3aa: CASTNRQGSYGYTF
j_gene: TRBJ1-2; v_gene: TRBV6-1; len: 15; d_gene: NA; abundance: NA; CDR3nt: TGTGCCAGCAGTGAATTCACGGATACAGTTTATGGCTACACCTTC; CDR3aa: CASSEFTDTVYGYTF